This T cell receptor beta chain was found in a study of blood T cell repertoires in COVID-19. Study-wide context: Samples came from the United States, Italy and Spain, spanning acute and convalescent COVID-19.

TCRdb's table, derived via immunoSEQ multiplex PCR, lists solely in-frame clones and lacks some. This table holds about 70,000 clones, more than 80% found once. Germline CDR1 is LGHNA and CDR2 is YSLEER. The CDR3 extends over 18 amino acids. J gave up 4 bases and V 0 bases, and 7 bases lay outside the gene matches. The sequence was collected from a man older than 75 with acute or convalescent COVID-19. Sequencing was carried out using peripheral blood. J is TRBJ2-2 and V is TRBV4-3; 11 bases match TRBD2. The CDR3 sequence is CASSQEPGLAVSTGELFF. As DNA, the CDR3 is TGCGCCAGCAGCCAAGAGCCGGGACTAGCGGTTAGCACCGGGGAGCTGTTTTTT.